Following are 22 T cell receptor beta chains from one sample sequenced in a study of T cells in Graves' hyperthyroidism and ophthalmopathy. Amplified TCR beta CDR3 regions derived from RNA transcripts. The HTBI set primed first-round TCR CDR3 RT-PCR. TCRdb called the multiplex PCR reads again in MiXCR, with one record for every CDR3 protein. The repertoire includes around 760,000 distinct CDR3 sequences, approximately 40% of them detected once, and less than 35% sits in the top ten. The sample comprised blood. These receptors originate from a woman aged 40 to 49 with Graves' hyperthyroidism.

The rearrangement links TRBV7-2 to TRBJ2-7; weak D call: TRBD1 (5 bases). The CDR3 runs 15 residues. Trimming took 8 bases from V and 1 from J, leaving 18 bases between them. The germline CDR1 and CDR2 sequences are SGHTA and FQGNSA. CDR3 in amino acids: CASSPLQGISYEQYF. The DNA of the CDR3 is TGTGCCAGCTCACCACTTCAGGGTATTTCCTACGAGCAGTACTTC.

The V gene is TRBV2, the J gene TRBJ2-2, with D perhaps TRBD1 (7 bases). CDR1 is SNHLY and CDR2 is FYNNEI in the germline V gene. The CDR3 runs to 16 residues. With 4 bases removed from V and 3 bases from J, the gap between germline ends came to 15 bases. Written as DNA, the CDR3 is TGTGCCAGCAGTGTGCGCGGGACAGATTACACCGGGGAGCTGTTTTTT. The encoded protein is CASSVRGTDYTGELFF.

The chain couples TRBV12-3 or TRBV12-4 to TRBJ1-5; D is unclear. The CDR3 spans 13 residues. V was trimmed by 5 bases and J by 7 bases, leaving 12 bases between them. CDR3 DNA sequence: TGTGCCAGCAGTACGGGGAAAGGCCAGCCCCAGCATTTT. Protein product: CASSTGKGQPQHF.

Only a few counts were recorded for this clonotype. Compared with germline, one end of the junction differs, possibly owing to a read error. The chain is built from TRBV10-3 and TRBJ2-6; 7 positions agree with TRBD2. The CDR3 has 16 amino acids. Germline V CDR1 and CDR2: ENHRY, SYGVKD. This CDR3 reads CASSGAGGSGANVLTF. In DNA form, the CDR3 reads TGTGCCAGCAGTGGTGCCGGGGGGTCGGGGGCCAACGTCCTGACTTTC.

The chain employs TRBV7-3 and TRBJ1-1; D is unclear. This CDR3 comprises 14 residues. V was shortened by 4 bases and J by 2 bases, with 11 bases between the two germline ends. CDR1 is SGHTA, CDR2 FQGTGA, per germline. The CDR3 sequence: CASSWGSPNTEAFF. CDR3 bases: TGTGCCAGCAGCTGGGGATCTCCCAACACTGAAGCTTTCTTT.

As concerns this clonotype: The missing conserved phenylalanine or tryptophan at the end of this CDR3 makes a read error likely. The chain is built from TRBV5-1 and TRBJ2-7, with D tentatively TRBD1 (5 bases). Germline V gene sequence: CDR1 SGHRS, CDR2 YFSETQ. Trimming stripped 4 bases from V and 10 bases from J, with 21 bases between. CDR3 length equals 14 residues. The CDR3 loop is CASSQDWTPFYQYL. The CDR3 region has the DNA TGCGCCAGCAGCCAAGATTGGACACCTTTCTACCAGTACTTG.

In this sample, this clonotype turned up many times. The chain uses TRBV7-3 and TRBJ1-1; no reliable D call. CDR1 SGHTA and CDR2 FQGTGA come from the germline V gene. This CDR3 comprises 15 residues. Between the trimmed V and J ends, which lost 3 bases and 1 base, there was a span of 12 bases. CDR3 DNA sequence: TGTGCCAGCAGCTTCACGGACGGTCCGAACACTGAAGCTTTCTTT. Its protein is CASSFTDGPNTEAFF.

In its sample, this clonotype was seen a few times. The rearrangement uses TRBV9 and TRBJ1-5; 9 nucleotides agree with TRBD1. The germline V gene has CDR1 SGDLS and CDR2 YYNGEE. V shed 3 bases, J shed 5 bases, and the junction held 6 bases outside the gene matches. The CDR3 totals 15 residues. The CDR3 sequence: CASSETGTGHQPQHF. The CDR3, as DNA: TGTGCCAGCAGCGAAACCGGGACAGGGCATCAGCCCCAGCATTTT.

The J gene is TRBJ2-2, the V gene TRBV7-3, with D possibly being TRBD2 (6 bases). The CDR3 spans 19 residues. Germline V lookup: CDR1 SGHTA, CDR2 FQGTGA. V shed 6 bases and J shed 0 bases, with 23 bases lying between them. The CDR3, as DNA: TGTGCCAGCAGTGCCCGGGGGACCGAACCTCTCGCGAACACCGGGGAGCTGTTTTTT. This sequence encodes CASSARGTEPLANTGELFF. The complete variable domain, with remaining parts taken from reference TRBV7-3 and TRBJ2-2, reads GAGVSQTPSNKVTEKGKYVELRCDPISGHTALYWYRQSLGQGPEFLIYFQGTGAADDSGLPNDRFFAVRPEGSVSTLKIQRTERGDSAVYLCASSARGTEPLANTGELFFGEGSRLTVL.

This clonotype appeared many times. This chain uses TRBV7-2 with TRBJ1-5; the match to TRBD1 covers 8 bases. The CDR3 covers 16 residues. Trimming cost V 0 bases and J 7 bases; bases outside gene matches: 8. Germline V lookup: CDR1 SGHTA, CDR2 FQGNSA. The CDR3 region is CASSLAQGQGKQPQHF. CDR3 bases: TGTGCCAGCAGCTTAGCCCAAGGACAGGGAAAACAGCCCCAGCATTTT.

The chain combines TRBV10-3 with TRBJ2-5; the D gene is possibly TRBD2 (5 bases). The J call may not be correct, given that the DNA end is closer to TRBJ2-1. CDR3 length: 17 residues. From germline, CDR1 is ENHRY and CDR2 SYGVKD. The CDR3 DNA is TGTGCCATCAGTGAGGCCCTCCTTTCTTCCGGGAACAATGAGCAGTTCTTC. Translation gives CAISEALLSSGNNEQFF.

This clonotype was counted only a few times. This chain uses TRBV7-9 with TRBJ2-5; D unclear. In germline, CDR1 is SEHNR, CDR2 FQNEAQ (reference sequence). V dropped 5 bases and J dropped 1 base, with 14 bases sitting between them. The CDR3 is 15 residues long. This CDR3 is CASSPATSVQETQYF. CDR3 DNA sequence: TGTGCCAGCAGCCCAGCCACAAGCGTCCAAGAGACCCAGTACTTC.

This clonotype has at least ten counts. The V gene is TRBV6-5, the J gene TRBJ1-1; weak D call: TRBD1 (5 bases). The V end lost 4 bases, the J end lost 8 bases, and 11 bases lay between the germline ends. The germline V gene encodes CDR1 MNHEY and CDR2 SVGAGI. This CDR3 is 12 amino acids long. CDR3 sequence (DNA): TGTGCCAGCAGTTCGACGGGGGGAGAAGCTTTCTTT. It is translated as CASSSTGGEAFF.

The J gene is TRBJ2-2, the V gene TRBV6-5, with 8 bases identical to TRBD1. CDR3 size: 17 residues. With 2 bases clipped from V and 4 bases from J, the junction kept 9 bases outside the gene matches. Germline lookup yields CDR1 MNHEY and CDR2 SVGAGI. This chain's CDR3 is CASSYIGQGIVTGELFF. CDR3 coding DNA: TGTGCCAGCAGTTACATAGGACAGGGAATTGTCACCGGGGAGCTGTTTTTT.

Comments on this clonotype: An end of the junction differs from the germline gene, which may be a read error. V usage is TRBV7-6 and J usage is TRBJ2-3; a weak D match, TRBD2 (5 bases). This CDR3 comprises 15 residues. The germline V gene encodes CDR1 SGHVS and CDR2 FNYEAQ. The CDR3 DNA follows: TGTGCTAGCAGCTCGAAACTAGGTTCGACAGATACGCAGTATTTT. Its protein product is CASSSKLGSTDTQYF.

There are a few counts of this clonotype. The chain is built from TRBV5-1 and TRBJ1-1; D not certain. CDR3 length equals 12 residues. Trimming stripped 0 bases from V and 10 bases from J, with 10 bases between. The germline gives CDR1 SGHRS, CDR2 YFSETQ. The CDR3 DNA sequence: TGCGCCAGCAGCTTGGCAGAGACGGGAGCTTTCTTT. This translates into CASSLAETGAFF.

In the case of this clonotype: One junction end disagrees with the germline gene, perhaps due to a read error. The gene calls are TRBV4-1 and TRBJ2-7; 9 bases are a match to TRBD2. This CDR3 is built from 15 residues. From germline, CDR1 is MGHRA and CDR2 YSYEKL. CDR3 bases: TGCGCCAGCAGCCGCGCTGGGGCTAGCGGGGCCCCGTCCCACTTC. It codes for CASSRAGASGAPSHF.

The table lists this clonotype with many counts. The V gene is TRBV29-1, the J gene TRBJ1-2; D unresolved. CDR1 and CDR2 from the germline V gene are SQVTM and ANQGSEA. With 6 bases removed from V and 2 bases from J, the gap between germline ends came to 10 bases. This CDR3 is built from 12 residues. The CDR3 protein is CSVNSKNYGYTF. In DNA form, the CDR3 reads TGCAGCGTGAATTCAAAAAACTATGGCTACACCTTC.

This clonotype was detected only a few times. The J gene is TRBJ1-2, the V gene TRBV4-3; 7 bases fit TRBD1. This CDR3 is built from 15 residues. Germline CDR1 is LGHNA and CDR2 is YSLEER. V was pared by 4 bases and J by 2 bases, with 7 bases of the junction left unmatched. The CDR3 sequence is CASSPTPQGNYGYTF. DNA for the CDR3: TGCGCCAGCAGCCCTACGCCACAGGGGAACTATGGCTACACCTTC.

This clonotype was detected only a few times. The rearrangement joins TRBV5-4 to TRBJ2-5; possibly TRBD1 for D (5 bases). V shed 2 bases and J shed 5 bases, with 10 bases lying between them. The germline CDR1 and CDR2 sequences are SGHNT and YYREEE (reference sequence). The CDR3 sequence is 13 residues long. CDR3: CASSFFRGETQYF. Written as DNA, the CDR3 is TGTGCCAGCAGCTTTTTTAGGGGTGAGACCCAGTACTTC.

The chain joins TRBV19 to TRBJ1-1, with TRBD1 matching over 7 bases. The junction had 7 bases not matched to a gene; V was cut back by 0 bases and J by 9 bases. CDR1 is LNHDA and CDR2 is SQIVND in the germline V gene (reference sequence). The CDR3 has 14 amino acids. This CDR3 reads CASSIDWDSVKAFF. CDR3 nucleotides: TGTGCCAGTAGTATAGACTGGGACAGTGTAAAAGCTTTCTTT.

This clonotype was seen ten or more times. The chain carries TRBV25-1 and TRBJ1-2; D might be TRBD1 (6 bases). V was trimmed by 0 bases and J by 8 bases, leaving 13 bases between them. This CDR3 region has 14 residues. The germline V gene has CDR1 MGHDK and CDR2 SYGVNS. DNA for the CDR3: TGTGCCAGCAGTGAATATATGGCAGGGGAAGGCTACACCTTC. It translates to CASSEYMAGEGYTF.